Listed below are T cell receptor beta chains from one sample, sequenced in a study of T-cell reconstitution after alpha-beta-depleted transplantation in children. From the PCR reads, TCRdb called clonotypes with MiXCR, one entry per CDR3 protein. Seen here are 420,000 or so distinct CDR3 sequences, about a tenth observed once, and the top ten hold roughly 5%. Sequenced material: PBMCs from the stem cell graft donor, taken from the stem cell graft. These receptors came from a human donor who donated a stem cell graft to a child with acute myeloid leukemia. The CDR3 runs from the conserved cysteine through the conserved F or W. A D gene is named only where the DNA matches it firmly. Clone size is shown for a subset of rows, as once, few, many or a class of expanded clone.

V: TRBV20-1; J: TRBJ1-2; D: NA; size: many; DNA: TGCAGTGCTATGAACAGGGAGGGGAACTATGGCTACACCTTC; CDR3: CSAMNREGNYGYTF
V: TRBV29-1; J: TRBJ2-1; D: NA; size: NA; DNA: TGCAGCGTTGATGGTAGCTCCTACAATGAGCAGTTCTTC; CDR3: CSVDGSSYNEQFF
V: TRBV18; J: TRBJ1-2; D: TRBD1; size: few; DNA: TGTGCCAGCTCACAAGAAGGGGGCAGCTATGGCTACACCTTC; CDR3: CASSQEGGSYGYTF
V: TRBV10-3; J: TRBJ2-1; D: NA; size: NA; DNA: TGTGCCATCAGTGAATGGCCGGACGCCTACTGGGAGCAGTTCTTC; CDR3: CAISEWPDAYWEQFF
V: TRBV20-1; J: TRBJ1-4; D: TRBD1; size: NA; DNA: TGCAGTGCCCCACGCCCCGGGACAGGGAATGAAAAACTGTTTTTT; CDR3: CSAPRPGTGNEKLFF
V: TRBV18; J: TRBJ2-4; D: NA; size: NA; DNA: TGTGCCAGCTCACCTTCTGTCGGGACACCCAAAAACATTCAGTACTTC; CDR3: CASSPSVGTPKNIQYF
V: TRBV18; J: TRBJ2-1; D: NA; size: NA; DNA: TGTGCCAGCTCACCAGGAACGGCCATCAACAATGAGCAGTTCTTC; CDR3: CASSPGTAINNEQFF
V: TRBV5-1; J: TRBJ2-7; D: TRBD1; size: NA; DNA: TGCGCCAGCAGCTTCCGGGACAGAGTATCCACATCTTACTACGAGCAGTACTTC; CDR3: CASSFRDRVSTSYYEQYF
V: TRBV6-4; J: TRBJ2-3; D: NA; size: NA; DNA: TGTGCCAGCAGTGACTCGGGCGGGTCAGATACGCAGTATTTT; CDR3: CASSDSGGSDTQYF
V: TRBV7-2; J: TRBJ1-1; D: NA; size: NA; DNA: TGTGCCAGCAGTCTCTCTCGCGGGGTTGGTGAAGCTTTCTTT; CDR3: CASSLSRGVGEAFF
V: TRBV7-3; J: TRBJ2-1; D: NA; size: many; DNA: TGTGCCAGCAGCGTCGGAGGGAACAATGAGCAGTTCTTC; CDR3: CASSVGGNNEQFF
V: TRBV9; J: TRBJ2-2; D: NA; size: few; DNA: TGTGCCAGCAGCCTAGCAGGTGGGGGCGCTTCGAACACCGGGGAGCTGTTTTTT; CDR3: CASSLAGGGASNTGELFF
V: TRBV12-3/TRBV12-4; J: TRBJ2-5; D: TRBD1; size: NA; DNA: TGTGCCACCAAGGACAGGGGGCTCCAAGAGACCCAGTACTTC; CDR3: CATKDRGLQETQYF
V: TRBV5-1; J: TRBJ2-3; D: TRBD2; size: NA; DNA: TGCGCCAGCAGCTTGGGGCGGGGGATCACAGATACGCAGTATTTT; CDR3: CASSLGRGITDTQYF
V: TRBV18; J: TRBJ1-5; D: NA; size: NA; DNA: TGTGCCAGCTCACCATCCAGGAGCAATCAGCCCCAGCATTTT; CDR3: CASSPSRSNQPQHF
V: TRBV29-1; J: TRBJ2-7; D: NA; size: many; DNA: TGCAGCGTCCGGGACGGCACCTACGAGCAGTACTTC; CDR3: CSVRDGTYEQYF
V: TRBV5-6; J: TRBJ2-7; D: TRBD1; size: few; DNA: TGTGCCAGCAGCTTACGCCCGACAGGGGGCGAGCAGTACTTC; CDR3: CASSLRPTGGEQYF
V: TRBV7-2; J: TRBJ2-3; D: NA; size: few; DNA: TGTGCCAGCAGCCTACGCCCCCCGCGGGTCACAGATACGCAGTATTTT; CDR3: CASSLRPPRVTDTQYF
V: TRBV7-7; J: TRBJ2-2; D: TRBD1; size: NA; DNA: TGTGCTGTCCGGGACAGAAATACCACCGGGGAGCTGTTTTTT; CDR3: CAVRDRNTTGELFF
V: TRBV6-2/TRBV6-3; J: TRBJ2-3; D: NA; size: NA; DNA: TGTGCCAGCAGTTACCGGTCGGCAGAGCAGTATTTT; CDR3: CASSYRSAEQYF
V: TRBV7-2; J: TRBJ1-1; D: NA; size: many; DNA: TGTGCCAGCAGCTTAGGGACAGTTAACACTGAAGCTTTCTTT; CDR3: CASSLGTVNTEAFF
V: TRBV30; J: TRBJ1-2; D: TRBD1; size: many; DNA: TGTGCCTGGAGCCTCACAGGGGGATATGGCTACACCTTC; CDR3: CAWSLTGGYGYTF
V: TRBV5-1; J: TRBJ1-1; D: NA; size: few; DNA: TGCGCCAGCAGCTCACCGAACACTGAAGCTTTCTTT; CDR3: CASSSPNTEAFF
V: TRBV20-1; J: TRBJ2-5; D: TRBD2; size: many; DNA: TGCAGTGCTCCCAAGCGGGGGGAAGAGACCCAGTACTTC; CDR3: CSAPKRGEETQYF